This TCR beta chain appears in the sequencing data of a study of cytomegalovirus exposure and HLA in healthy donors. Study outcomes and limitations: Despite most TCR sequences being rare, some public TCRs occurred in many donors.

In the case of this clone: Its antigen is unknown.

CDR1 is SEHNR and CDR2 is FQNEAQ in the germline V gene (reference sequence). The CDR3 has 14 amino acids. The junction had 4 bases not matched to a gene; V was cut back by 5 bases and J by 6 bases. 60 Vbeta and 13 Jbeta primers were used in PCR. The method was immunoSEQ multiplex PCR; TCRdb's version includes in-frame clones alone and lacks a portion of them. The table shows around 200,000 clones, with around 89% occurring only once. The sequence derives from a woman aged 18-29 years in good health and CMV-seronegative. The sequenced sample was PBMCs. This chain links TRBV7-9 with TRBJ1-4; the match to TRBD1 covers 9 bases. CDR3 sequence: CASSTTGGYEKLFF. In DNA form, the CDR3 reads TGTGCCAGCAGCACCACAGGGGGCTATGAAAAACTGTTTTTT.